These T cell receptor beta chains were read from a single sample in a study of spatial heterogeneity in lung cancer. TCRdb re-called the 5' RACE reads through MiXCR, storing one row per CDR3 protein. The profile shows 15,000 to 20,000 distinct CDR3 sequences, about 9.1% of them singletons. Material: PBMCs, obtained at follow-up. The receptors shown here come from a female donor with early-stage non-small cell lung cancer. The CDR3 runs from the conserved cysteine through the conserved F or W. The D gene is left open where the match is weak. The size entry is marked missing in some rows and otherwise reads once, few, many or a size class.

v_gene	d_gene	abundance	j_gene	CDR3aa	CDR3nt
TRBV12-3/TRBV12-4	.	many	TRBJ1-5	CASSFGRQGNQPQHF	TGTGCCAGCAGTTTCGGTAGACAGGGCAATCAGCCCCAGCATTTT
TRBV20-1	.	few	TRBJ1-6	CSARESRQGNSPLHF	TGCAGTGCTAGAGAATCGAGGCAGGGTAATTCACCCCTCCACTTT
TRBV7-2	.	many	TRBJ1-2	CASSSGGPTPNYGYTF	TGTGCCAGCAGCTCCGGAGGGCCTACGCCTAACTATGGCTACACCTTC
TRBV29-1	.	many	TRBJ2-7	CSVDVGYEQYF	TGCAGCGTTGATGTAGGTTACGAGCAGTACTTC
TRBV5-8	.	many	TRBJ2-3	CASSFGLRGGDTQYF	TGTGCCAGCAGCTTTGGCCTGAGAGGGGGGGATACGCAGTATTTT
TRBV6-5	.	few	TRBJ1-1	CASSYPGTGQAFF	TGTGCCAGCAGTTACCCGGGTACAGGGCAAGCTTTCTTT
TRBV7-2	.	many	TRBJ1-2	CASSNNYGYTF	TGTGCCAGCAGCAACAACTATGGCTACACCTTC
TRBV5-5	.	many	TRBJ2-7	CASSSDRTSYEQYF	TGTGCCAGCAGCTCGGACAGAACGTCCTACGAGCAGTACTTC
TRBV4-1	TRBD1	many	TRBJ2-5	CASSQVFSGTGGQETQYF	TGCGCCAGCAGCCAAGTCTTCTCCGGGACAGGGGGCCAAGAGACCCAGTACTTC
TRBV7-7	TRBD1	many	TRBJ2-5	CASSKDRGETQYF	TGTGCTAGCAGCAAGGACAGGGGAGAGACCCAGTACTTC
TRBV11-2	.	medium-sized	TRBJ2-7	CASSLEAGGEQYF	TGTGCCAGCAGCTTAGAGGCAGGAGGCGAGCAGTACTTC
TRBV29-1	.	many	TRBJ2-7	CSVLARDSTYEQYF	TGCAGCGTTTTAGCCAGGGACTCCACCTACGAGCAGTACTTC
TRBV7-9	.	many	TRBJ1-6	CASSLGQNSPLHF	TGTGCCAGCAGCTTAGGACAGAATTCACCCCTCCACTTT
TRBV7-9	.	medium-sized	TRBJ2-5	CASSSRTGGETQYF	TGTGCCAGCAGCTCAAGGACTGGGGGGGAGACCCAGTACTTC
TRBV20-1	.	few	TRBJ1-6	CSAASSYNSPLHF	TGCAGTGCGGCCAGCTCCTACAATTCACCCCTCCACTTT
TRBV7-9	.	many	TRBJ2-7	CASSLGRDEQYF	TGTGCCAGCAGCTTGGGCCGGGACGAGCAGTACTTC
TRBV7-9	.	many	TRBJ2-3	CASSLKGDPRDTQYF	TGTGCCAGCAGCTTAAAAGGGGACCCCCGAGATACGCAGTATTTT
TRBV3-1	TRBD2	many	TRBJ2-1	CASSQEGTGRGVFF	TGTGCCAGCAGCCAAGAGGGGACCGGCCGGGGGGTGTTCTTC
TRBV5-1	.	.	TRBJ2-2	CASSSDSGLGTGELFF	TGCGCCAGCAGCTCTGACAGTGGACTGGGGACCGGGGAGCTGTTTTTT
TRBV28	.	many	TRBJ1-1	CASSLHAGGAGEAFF	TGTGCCAGCAGTTTACACGCCGGTGGAGCAGGTGAAGCTTTCTTT
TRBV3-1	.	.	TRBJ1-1	CASSQDIGGKVSEAFF	TGTGCCAGCAGCCAAGACATCGGGGGAAAGGTCTCTGAAGCTTTCTTT
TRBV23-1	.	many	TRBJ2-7	CASSQSEGYEQYF	TGCGCCAGCAGTCAATCGGAAGGTTACGAGCAGTACTTC
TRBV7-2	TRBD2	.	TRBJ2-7	CASSAAGRGSSYEQYF	TGTGCCAGCAGCGCGGCGGGTCGCGGGAGCTCCTACGAGCAGTACTTC